This T cell receptor beta chain was identified in a study of blood T cell repertoires in COVID-19. Study-wide context: Researchers got acute and convalescent COVID-19 samples from the United States, Italy and Spain.

The authors' processing: Amplification from reference gene primers served as the basis for estimated nucleated cell counts. Only in-frame clones appear in the TCRdb table, and some are missing; sequencing was by immunoSEQ multiplex PCR. That table is the source of V, J and clone size, and D and trimming were worked out from the DNA. The repertoire holds 150,000 to 200,000 clones, with 90% to 95% as singletons. Germline V gene data show CDR1 as MDHEN and CDR2 as SYDVKM. V lost 5 bases and J 4 bases, leaving 11 bases between the germline ends. The CDR3 runs 13 residues. This clonotype originated in a woman aged 45-65 years with acute or convalescent COVID-19. Sequencing was performed on peripheral blood. The chain employs TRBV28 and TRBJ1-2; D gene ambiguous. The CDR3 DNA follows: TGTGCCAGCAGTCCGACATCCCCCTATGGCTACACCTTC. Residues: CASSPTSPYGYTF.